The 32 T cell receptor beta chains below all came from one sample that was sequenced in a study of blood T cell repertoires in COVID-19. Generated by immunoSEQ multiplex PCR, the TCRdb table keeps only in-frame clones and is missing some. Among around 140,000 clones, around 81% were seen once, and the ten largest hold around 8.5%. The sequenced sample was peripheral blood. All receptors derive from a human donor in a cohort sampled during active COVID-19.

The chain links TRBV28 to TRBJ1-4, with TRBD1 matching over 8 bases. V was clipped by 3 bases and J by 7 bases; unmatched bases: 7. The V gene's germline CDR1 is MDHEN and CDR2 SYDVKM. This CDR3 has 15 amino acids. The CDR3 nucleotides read TGTGCCAGCAGTTTTAATACAGGGGGATCTGAAAAACTGTTTTTT. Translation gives CASSFNTGGSEKLFF. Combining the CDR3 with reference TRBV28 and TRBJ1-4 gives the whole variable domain DVKVTQSSRYLVKRTGEKVFLECVQDMDHENMFWYRQDPGLGLRLIYFSYDVKMKEKGDIPEGYSVSREKKERFSLILESASTNQTSMYLCASSFNTGGSEKLFFGSGTQLSVL.

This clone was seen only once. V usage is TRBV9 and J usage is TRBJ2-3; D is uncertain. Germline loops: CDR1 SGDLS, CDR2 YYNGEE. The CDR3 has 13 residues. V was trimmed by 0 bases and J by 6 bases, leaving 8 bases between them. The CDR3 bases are TGTGCCAGCAGCGTAGACTACCCGGATACGCAGTATTTT. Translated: CASSVDYPDTQYF.

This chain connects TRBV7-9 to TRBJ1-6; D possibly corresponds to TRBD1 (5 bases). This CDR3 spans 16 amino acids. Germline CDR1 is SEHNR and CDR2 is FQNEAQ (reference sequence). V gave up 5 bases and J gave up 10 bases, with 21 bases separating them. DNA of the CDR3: TGTGCCAGCAGCCACGCAGGACAAGTGTGGGTCTCACCCCTCCACTTT. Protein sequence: CASSHAGQVWVSPLHF.

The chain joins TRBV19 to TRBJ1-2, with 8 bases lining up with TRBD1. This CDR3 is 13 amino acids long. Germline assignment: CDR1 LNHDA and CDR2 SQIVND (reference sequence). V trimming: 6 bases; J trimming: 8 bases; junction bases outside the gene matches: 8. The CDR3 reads CASRVTGGGGYTF. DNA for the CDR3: TGTGCCAGTAGGGTAACAGGGGGAGGCGGCTACACCTTC.

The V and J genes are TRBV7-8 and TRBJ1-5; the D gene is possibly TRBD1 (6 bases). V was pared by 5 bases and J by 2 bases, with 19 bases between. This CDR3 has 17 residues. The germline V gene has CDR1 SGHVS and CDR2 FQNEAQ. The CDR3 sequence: CASSELTGTFGNQPQHF. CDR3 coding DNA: TGTGCCAGCAGCGAACTTACAGGGACCTTCGGCAATCAGCCCCAGCATTTT.

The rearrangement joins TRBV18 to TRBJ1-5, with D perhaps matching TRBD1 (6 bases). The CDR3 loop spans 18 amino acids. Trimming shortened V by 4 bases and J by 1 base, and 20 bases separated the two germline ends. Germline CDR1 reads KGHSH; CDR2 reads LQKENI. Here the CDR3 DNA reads TGTGCCAGCTCACAATTGGCCCCACAGGGAGTGAGCAATCAGCCCCAGCATTTT. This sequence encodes CASSQLAPQGVSNQPQHF.

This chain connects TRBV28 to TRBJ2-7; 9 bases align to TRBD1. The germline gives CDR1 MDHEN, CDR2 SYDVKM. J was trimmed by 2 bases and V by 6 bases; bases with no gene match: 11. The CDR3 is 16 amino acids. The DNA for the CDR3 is TGTGCCAGCAGCTCGAGACAGGGGGTAAATGCCTACGAGCAGTACTTC. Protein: CASSSRQGVNAYEQYF.

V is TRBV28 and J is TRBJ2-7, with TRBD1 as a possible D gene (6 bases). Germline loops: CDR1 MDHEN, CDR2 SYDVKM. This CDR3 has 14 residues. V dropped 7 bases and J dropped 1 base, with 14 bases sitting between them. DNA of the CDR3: TGTGCCAGCAAGACCCCAGGGGTATCCTACGAGCAGTACTTC. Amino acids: CASKTPGVSYEQYF. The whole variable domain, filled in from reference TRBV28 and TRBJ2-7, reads DVKVTQSSRYLVKRTGEKVFLECVQDMDHENMFWYRQDPGLGLRLIYFSYDVKMKEKGDIPEGYSVSREKKERFSLILESASTNQTSMYLCASKTPGVSYEQYFGPGTRLTVT.

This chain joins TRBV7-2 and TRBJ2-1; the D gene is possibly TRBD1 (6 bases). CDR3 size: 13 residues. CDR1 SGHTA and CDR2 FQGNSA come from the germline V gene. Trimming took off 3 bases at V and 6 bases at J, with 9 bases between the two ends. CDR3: CASSFPGVNEQFF. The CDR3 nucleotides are TGTGCCAGCAGCTTTCCAGGGGTCAATGAGCAGTTCTTC.

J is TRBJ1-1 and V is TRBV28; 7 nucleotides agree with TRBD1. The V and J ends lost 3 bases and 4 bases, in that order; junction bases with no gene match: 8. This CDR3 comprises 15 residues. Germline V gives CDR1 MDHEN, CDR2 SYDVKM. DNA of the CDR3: TGTGCCAGCAGTTTTGGGTCACAGGGGCGCACTGAAGCTTTCTTT. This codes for CASSFGSQGRTEAFF.

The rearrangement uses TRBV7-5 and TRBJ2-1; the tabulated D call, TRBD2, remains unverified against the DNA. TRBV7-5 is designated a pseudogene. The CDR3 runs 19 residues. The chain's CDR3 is CVRSLNVSHTSGDYNEQFF. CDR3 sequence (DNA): TGTGTCAGAAGCTTAAACGTTTCCCACACTAGCGGGGATTACAATGAGCAGTTCTTC.

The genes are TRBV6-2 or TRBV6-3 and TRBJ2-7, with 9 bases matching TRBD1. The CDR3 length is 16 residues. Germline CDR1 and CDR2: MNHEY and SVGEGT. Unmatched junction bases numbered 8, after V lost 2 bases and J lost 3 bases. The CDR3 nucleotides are TGTGCCAGCAGTTACGGTTTTCGGGGACAGGGCTACGAGCAGTACTTC. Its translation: CASSYGFRGQGYEQYF.

CDR3 nucleotides: TGTGCCAGCAGTTCGAGGATAGCCTCTGGGGCCAACGTCCTGACTTTC. Translation: CASSSRIASGANVLTF. The chain carries TRBV28 and TRBJ2-6; no definite D call. The CDR3 covers 16 residues. Germline values: CDR1 MDHEN, CDR2 SYDVKM. V dropped 4 bases and J dropped 0 bases, with 10 bases sitting between them.

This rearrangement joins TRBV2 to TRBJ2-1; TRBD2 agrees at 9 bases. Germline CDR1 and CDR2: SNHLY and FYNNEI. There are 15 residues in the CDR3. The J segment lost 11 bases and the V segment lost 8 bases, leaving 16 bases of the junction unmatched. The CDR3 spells CASLPTGGRADKQFF. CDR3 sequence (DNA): TGTGCCAGCCTTCCCACTGGCGGGAGGGCGGATAAGCAGTTCTTC.

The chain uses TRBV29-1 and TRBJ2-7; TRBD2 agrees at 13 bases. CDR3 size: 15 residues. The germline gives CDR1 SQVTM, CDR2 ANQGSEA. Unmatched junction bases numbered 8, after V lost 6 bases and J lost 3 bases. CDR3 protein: CSVLKGLAGVYEQYF. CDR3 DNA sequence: TGCAGCGTGCTAAAAGGACTAGCGGGGGTCTACGAGCAGTACTTC.

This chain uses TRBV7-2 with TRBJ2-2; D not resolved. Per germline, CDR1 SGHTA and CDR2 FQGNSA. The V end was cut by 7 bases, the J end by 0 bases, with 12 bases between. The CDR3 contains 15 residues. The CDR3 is CASNPPETNTGELFF. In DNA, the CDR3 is TGTGCCAGCAACCCCCCGGAGACGAACACCGGGGAGCTGTTTTTT.

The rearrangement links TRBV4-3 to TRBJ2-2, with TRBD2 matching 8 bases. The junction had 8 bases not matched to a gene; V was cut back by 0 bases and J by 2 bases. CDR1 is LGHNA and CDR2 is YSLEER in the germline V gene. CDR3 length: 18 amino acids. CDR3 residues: CASSQEAVSGINTGELFF. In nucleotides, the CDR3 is TGCGCCAGCAGCCAAGAGGCGGTTAGCGGGATCAACACCGGGGAGCTGTTTTTT.

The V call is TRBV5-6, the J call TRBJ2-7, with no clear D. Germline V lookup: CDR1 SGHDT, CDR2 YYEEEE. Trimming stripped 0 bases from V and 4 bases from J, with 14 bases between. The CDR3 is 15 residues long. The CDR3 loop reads CASSLGYVNGYEQYF. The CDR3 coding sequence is TGTGCCAGCAGCTTGGGGTACGTAAACGGGTACGAGCAGTACTTC.

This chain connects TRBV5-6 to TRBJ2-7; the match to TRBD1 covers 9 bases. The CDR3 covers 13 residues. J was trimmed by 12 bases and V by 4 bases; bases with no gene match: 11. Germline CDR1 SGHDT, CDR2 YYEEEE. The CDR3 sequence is CASSPPGQGFPYF. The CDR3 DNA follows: TGTGCCAGCAGCCCCCCGGGACAGGGCTTTCCGTACTTC.

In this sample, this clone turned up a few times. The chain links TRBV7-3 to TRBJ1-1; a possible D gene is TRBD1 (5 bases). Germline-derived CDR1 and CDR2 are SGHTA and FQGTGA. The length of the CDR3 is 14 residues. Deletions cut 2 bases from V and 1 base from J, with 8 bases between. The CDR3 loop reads CASSLSRANTEAFF. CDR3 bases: TGTGCCAGCAGCTTATCCAGGGCGAACACTGAAGCTTTCTTT.

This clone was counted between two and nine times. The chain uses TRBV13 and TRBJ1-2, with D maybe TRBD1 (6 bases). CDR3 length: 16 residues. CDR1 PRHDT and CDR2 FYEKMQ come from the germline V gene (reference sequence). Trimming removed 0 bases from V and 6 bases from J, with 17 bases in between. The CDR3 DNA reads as TGTGCCAGCAGCTTAGGCCGCGGGGGCTCGGTTGATGGCTACACCTTC. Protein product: CASSLGRGGSVDGYTF.

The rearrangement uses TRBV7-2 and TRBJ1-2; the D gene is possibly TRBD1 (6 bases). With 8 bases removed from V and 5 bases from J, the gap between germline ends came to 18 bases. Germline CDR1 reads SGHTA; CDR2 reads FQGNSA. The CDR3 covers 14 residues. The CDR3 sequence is CASGQGTTIYGYTF. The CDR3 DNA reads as TGTGCCAGCGGTCAGGGGACAACGATATATGGCTACACCTTC.

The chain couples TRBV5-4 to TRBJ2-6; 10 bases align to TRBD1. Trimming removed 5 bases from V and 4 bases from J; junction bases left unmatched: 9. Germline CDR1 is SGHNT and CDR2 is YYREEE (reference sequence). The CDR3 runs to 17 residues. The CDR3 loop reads CASRSGQGDTGANVLTF. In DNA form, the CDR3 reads TGTGCCAGCAGGTCAGGACAGGGGGATACGGGGGCCAACGTCCTGACTTTC.

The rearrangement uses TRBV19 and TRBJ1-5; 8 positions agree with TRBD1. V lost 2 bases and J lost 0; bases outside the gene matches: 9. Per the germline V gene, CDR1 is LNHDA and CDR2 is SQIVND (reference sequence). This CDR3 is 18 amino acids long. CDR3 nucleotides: TGTGCCAGTAGTATAACGACAGGGGTGTGGGATAGCAATCAGCCCCAGCATTTT. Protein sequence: CASSITTGVWDSNQPQHF.

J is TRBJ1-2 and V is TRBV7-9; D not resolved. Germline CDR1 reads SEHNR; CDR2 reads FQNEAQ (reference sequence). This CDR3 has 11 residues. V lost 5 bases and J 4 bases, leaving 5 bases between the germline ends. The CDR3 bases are TGTGCCAGCAGCCCCAGCTATGGCTACACCTTC. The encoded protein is CASSPSYGYTF.

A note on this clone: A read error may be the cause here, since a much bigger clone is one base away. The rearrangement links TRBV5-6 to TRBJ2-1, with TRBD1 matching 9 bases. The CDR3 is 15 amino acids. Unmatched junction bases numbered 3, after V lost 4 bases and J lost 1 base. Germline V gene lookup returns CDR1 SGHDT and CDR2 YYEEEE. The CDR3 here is CASSPGTGSYNEQFF. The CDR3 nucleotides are TGTGCCAGCAGCCCCGGGACAGGGTCCTACAATGAGCAGTTCTTC.

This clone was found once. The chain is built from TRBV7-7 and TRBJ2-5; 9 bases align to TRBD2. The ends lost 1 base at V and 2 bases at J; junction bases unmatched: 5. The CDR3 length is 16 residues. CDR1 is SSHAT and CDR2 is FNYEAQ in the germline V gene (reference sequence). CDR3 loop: CASSLGRGGGQETQYF. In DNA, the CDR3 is TGTGCCAGCAGCTTAGGGCGGGGGGGTGGTCAAGAGACCCAGTACTTC.

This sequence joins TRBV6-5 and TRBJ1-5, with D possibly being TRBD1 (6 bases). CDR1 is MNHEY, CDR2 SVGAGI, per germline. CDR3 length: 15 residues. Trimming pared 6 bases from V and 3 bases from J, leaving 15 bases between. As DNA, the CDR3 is TGTGCCAGCAGACCTCGCGGACAGCTCAATCAGCCCCAGCATTTT. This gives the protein CASRPRGQLNQPQHF.

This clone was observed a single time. CDR3 nucleotides: TGTGCCAGCAGTTACTGGGGCAGGAAGAACACTGAAGCTTTCTTT. The encoded protein is CASSYWGRKNTEAFF. V is TRBV6-5 and J is TRBJ1-1; a weak D match, TRBD1 (5 bases). The germline V gene has CDR1 MNHEY and CDR2 SVGAGI. The CDR3 covers 15 residues. Trimming removed 1 base from V and 1 base from J, with 10 bases in between.

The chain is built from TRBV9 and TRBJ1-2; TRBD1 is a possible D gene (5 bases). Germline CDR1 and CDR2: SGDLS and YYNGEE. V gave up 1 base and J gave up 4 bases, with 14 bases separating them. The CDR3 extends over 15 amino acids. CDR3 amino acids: CASSVPGGAGYGYTF. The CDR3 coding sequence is TGTGCCAGCAGCGTACCAGGTGGGGCAGGCTATGGCTACACCTTC.

The CDR3 DNA reads TGTGCCAGTAGTACAGGGGGCTGGTATCAGCCCCAGCATTTT. Its translation is CASSTGGWYQPQHF. J is TRBJ1-5 and V is TRBV19; 8 positions agree with TRBD1. CDR3 length: 14 residues. Germline trimming cut 4 bases from V and 5 bases from J; bases unmatched to any gene: 4. CDR1 LNHDA and CDR2 SQIVND come from the germline V gene (reference sequence).

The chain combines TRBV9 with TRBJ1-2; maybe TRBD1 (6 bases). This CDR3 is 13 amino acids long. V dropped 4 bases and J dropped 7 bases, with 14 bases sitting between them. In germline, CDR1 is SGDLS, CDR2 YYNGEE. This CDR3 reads CASSFQGGLGYTF. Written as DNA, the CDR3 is TGTGCCAGCAGCTTTCAAGGGGGTCTTGGCTACACCTTC.